A single sample gave rise to the 9 T cell receptor beta chains below, sequenced in a study of T cells in Graves' hyperthyroidism and ophthalmopathy. Amplification yielded TCR beta CDR3 regions, with RNA transcripts as the source. In the first-round RT-PCR of the TCR CDR3, the HTBI primer set was used. TCRdb passed the multiplex PCR reads through MiXCR, listing each CDR3 protein once. Of around 600,000 distinct CDR3 sequences detected, 14% appear once; the ten largest clones hold 7.1%. Sequencing used blood. These receptors came from a woman aged 18 to 35 with Graves' ophthalmopathy.

There are a few counts of this clonotype. The genes are TRBV7-8 and TRBJ1-4; no reliable D call. The CDR3 has 14 residues. CDR1 is SGHVS and CDR2 is FQNEAQ in the germline V gene. The ends were cut back, 2 bases at V and 4 bases at J, with 8 bases in the middle. The CDR3 DNA reads as TGTGCCAGCAGCTTATACGTTAGTAATGAAAAACTGTTTTTT. It codes for CASSLYVSNEKLFF.

This clonotype was found many times. The rearrangement uses TRBV10-1 and TRBJ2-7; 7 positions agree with TRBD1. V lost 10 bases, J lost 4 bases, and 13 bases stayed unmatched. There are 14 residues in the CDR3. Germline V lookup: CDR1 WNHNN, CDR2 SYGVQD (reference sequence). As DNA, the CDR3 is TGCGCCATCAACACCCGGGACAGCTGTTACGAGCAGTACTTC. It yields the protein CAINTRDSCYEQYF.

This clonotype was observed many times. The V gene is TRBV3-1, the J gene TRBJ2-4; 8 nucleotides match TRBD1. The CDR3 is 13 amino acids. Germline CDR1 is LGHDT and CDR2 is YNNKEL (reference sequence). Trimming at V came to 4 bases and at J to 9 bases, leaving 5 bases not matched to a gene. For the CDR3, the DNA is TGTGCCAGCAGCCCGGGACAGGAGGGCATTCAGTACTTC. Encoded protein: CASSPGQEGIQYF.

In this sample, this clonotype turned up a few times. The chain recombines TRBV28 with TRBJ2-6, with TRBD1 matching 7 bases. The trim removed 4 bases at V and 0 bases at J, leaving 9 bases unmatched. In germline, CDR1 is MDHEN, CDR2 SYDVKM. The length of the CDR3 is 18 residues. CDR3 protein: CASSSPRQGYSGANVLTF. The CDR3 nucleotides read TGTGCCAGCAGTTCCCCTCGACAGGGTTACTCTGGGGCCAACGTCCTGACTTTC.

The table lists this clonotype with many counts. This chain joins TRBV28 and TRBJ1-2, with D perhaps TRBD1 (5 bases). Trimming removed 3 bases at V and 4 bases at J, with 9 bases between. CDR3 length: 13 amino acids. Germline-derived CDR1 and CDR2 are MDHEN and SYDVKM. In nucleotides, the CDR3 is TGTGCCAGCAGTTTGACAGAGACCTATGGCTACACCTTC. It encodes CASSLTETYGYTF.

In this sample, this clonotype turned up many times. This rearrangement joins TRBV6-1 to TRBJ1-1; the D is unclear. Trimming stripped 0 bases from V and 5 bases from J, with 7 bases between. The germline CDR1 and CDR2 sequences are MNHNS and SASEGT. CDR3 length: 13 residues. The CDR3 nucleotides read TGTGCCAGCAGTGAAGCTGGACTTACTGAAGCTTTCTTT. Translated: CASSEAGLTEAFF.

This clonotype was detected a few times. The chain is built from TRBV7-3 and TRBJ2-3, with TRBD2 matching 13 bases. The J segment lost 2 bases and the V segment lost 5 bases, leaving 7 bases of the junction unmatched. The CDR3 consists of 17 residues. CDR1 and CDR2 (germline): SGHTA, FQGTGA. The DNA of the CDR3 is TGTGCCAGCAGCCCCCGACTAGCGGGAGGATCCACAGATACGCAGTATTTT. Translated: CASSPRLAGGSTDTQYF. Filled out from reference TRBV7-3 and TRBJ2-3, the complete variable domain reads GAGVSQTPSNKVTEKGKYVELRCDPISGHTALYWYRQSLGQGPEFLIYFQGTGAADDSGLPNDRFFAVRPEGSVSTLKIQRTERGDSAVYLCASSPRLAGGSTDTQYFGPGTRLTVL.

The chain is built from TRBV6-5 and TRBJ1-2; possible D gene TRBD1, 6 bases. The germline V gene has CDR1 MNHEY and CDR2 SVGAGI. V lost 4 bases, J lost 11 bases, and 20 bases lay in between. The CDR3 runs to 14 residues. The CDR3 region is CASSFSLTGASYTF. Written as DNA, the CDR3 is TGTGCCAGCAGTTTTTCGTTGACGGGGGCATCTTACACCTTC.

This clonotype was recorded at least ten times. In DNA form, the CDR3 reads TGCAGCTCCCGATATGGGAATGAGCAGTTCTTC. Translation: CSSRYGNEQFF. This sequence joins TRBV29-1 and TRBJ2-1; no reliable D call. Per germline, CDR1 SQVTM and CDR2 ANQGSEA. This CDR3 contains 11 residues. Trimming pared 8 bases from V and 7 bases from J, leaving 12 bases between.